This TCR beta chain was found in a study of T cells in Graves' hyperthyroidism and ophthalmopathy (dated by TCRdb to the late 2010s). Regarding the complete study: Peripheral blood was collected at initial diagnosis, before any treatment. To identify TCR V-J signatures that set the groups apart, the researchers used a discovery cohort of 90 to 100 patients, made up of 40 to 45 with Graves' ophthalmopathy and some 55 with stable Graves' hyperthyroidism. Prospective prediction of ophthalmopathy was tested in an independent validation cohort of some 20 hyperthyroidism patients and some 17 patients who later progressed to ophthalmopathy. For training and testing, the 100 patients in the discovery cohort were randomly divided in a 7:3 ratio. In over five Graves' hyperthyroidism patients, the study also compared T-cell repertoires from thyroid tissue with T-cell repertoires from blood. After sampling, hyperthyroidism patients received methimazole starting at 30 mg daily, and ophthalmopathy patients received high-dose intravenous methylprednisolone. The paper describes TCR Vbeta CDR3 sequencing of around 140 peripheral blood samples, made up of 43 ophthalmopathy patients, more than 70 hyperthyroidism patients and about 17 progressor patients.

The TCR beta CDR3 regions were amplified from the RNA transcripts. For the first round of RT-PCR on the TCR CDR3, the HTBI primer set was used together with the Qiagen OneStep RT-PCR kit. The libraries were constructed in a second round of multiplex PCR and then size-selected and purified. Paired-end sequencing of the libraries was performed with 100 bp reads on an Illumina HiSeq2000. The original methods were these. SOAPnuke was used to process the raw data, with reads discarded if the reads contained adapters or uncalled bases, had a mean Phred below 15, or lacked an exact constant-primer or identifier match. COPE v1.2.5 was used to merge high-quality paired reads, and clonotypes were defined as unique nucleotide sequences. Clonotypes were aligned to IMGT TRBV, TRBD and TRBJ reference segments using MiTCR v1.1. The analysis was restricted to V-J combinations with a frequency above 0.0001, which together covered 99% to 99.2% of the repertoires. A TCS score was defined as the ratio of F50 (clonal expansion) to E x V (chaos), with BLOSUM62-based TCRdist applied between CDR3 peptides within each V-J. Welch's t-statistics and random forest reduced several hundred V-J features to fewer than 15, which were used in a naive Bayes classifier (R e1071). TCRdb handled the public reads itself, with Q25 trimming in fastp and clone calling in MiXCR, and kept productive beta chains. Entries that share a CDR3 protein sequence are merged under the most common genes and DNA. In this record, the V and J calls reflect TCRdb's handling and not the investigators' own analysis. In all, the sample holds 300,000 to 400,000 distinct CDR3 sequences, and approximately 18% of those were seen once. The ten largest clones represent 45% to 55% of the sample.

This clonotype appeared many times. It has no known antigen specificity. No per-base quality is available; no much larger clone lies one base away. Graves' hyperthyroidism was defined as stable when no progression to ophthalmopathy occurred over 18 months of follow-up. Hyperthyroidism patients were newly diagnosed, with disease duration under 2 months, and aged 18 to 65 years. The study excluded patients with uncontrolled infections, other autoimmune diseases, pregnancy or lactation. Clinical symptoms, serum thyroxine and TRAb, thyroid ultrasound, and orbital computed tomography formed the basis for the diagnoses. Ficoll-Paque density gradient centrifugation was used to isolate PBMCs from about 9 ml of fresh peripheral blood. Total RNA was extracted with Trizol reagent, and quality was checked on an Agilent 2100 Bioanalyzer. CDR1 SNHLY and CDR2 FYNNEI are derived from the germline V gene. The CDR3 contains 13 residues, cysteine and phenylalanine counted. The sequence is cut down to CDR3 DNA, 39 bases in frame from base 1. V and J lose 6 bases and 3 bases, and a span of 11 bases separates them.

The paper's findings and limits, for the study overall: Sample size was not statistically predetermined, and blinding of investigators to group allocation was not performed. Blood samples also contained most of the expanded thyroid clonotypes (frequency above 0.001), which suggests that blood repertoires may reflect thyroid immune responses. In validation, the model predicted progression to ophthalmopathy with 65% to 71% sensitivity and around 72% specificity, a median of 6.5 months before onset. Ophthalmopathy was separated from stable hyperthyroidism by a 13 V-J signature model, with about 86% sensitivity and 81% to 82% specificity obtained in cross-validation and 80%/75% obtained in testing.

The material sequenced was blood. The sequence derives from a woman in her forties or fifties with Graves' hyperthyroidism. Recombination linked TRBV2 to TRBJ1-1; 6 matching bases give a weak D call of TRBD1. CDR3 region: CASSAWTDTEAFF. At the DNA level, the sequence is TGTGCCAGCAGCGCATGGACAGACACTGAAGCTTTCTTT.